Shown below are 24 T cell receptor beta chains from a single sample sequenced in a study of T cell responses to AZD1222 COVID-19 vaccine. Produced via immunoSEQ multiplex PCR; TCRdb's table is partial and in-frame only. Here the sample spans under 130,000 clones, more than 85% being singletons. The sequencing used peripheral blood, collected on day 0 of AZD1222 vaccination. These TCRs come from an adult in good health.

The chain uses TRBV18 and TRBJ2-7; D perhaps matches TRBD2 (6 bases). CDR1 is KGHSH, CDR2 LQKENI, per germline. The CDR3 is 14 amino acids. The ends were cut back, 3 bases at V and 3 bases at J, with 12 bases in the middle. The CDR3 nucleotides read TGTGCCAGCTCACCTTCCGACGGGGGCTACGAGCAGTACTTC. It translates to CASSPSDGGYEQYF. The whole variable domain, remainder taken from reference TRBV18 and TRBJ2-7, is NAGVMQNPRHLVRRRGQEARLRCSPMKGHSHVYWYRQLPEEGLKFMVYLQKENIIDESGMPKERFSAEFPKEGPSILRIQQVVRGDSAAYFCASSPSDGGYEQYFGPGTRLTVT.

The CDR3 nucleotides are TGTGCCAGCAGTCCCCCTCCTCGGAGGGCCTACAATGAGCAGTTCTTC. Translated, it gives CASSPPPRRAYNEQFF. The chain uses TRBV2 and TRBJ2-1, with D possibly matching TRBD2 (6 bases). Trimming cost V 5 bases and J 2 bases, with 16 bases left between them. The CDR3 extends over 16 amino acids. Germline loops: CDR1 SNHLY, CDR2 FYNNEI.

The chain combines TRBV9 with TRBJ2-5; D may correspond to TRBD1 or TRBD2 (5 bases each). V dropped 0 bases and J dropped 5 bases, with 8 bases sitting between them. CDR1 is SGDLS, CDR2 YYNGEE, per germline. This CDR3 contains 13 residues. CDR3 nucleotides: TGTGCCAGCAGCGTAGACGAGGGGGAGACCCAGTACTTC. Translating gives CASSVDEGETQYF.

The chain joins TRBV9 to TRBJ2-7; TRBD2 aligns across 7 bases. The CDR3 loop spans 13 amino acids. Trimming removed 3 bases from V and 9 bases from J; junction bases left unmatched: 9. Germline CDR1 and CDR2: SGDLS and YYNGEE. The CDR3 nucleotides are TGTGCCAGCAGCGCCGGGACTAAATCGATGCAGTACTTC. It translates to CASSAGTKSMQYF.

The chain is built from TRBV19 and TRBJ1-5; the D is unclear. The germline CDR1 and CDR2 sequences are LNHDA and SQIVND (reference sequence). V was clipped by 4 bases and J by 0 bases, with 4 bases between them. This CDR3 is 13 amino acids long. Written as DNA, the CDR3 is TGTGCCAGTAGTAGGGGTAGCAATCAGCCCCAGCATTTT. As protein: CASSRGSNQPQHF.

This rearrangement joins TRBV7-6 to TRBJ1-2; unclear D gene. CDR1 SGHVS and CDR2 FNYEAQ come from the germline V gene. The ends were cut back, 6 bases at V and 2 bases at J, with 13 bases in the middle. The CDR3 has 14 residues. DNA of the CDR3: TGTGCCAGCAGACCCCCCGGGCCCAACTATGGCTACACCTTC. This sequence encodes CASRPPGPNYGYTF.

V usage is TRBV7-2 and J usage is TRBJ2-2, with D perhaps TRBD1 (5 bases). The CDR3 runs to 15 residues. Per the germline V gene, CDR1 is SGHTA and CDR2 is FQGNSA. The V end lost 3 bases, the J end lost 2 bases, and 10 bases lay between the germline ends. As DNA, the CDR3 is TGTGCCAGCAGCTTCCAGGGTGGAAACACCGGGGAGCTGTTTTTT. It encodes CASSFQGGNTGELFF.

The V and J genes are TRBV6-5 and TRBJ2-7; 10 positions match TRBD2. This CDR3 has 15 amino acids. The V segment lost 10 bases and the J segment 2 bases; nucleotides outside the gene matches: 11. The germline V gene has CDR1 MNHEY and CDR2 SVGAGI. The CDR3 spells CATPSGTSVPYEQYF. CDR3 DNA sequence: TGTGCCACCCCCTCTGGGACTAGCGTTCCCTACGAGCAGTACTTC.

The rearrangement joins TRBV9 to TRBJ2-5; a weak D match, TRBD1 (5 bases). This CDR3 contains 16 residues. Trimming cost V 0 bases and J 3 bases, with 15 bases left between them. Germline-derived CDR1 and CDR2 are SGDLS and YYNGEE. CDR3 region: CASSVGGVRVKETQYF. The DNA for the CDR3 is TGTGCCAGCAGCGTAGGGGGCGTAAGGGTCAAAGAGACCCAGTACTTC.

This sequence joins TRBV18 and TRBJ1-5, with 7 nucleotides matching TRBD1. The ends lost 3 bases at V and 7 bases at J; junction bases unmatched: 3. Germline V lookup: CDR1 KGHSH, CDR2 LQKENI. There are 13 residues in the CDR3. As DNA, the CDR3 is TGTGCCAGCTCACCCCAGGGACAGCAGCCCCAGCATTTT. Amino acid sequence: CASSPQGQQPQHF.

This clone has only one observation. V and J are TRBV11-3 and TRBJ1-6; D possibly corresponds to TRBD1 (6 bases). The V and J ends lost 5 bases and 7 bases respectively, with 9 bases between them. The CDR3 length is 13 residues. The germline V gene has CDR1 SGHNT and CDR2 YENEEA. This chain's CDR3 is CASSPGTNSPLHF. In nucleotides, the CDR3 is TGTGCCAGCAGCCCTGGGACAAATTCACCCCTCCACTTT.

The genes are TRBV14 and TRBJ1-2, with 7 positions matching TRBD1. CDR1 and CDR2 (germline): SGHDN, FVKESK. This CDR3 is built from 13 residues. J was trimmed by 5 bases and V by 2 bases; bases with no gene match: 2. The CDR3 loop is CASSQQGGYGYTF. CDR3 DNA: TGTGCCAGCAGCCAACAGGGGGGATATGGCTACACCTTC.

V usage is TRBV12-3 or TRBV12-4 and J usage is TRBJ2-7; D is uncertain. Trimming shortened V by 1 base and J by 6 bases, and 4 bases separated the two germline ends. There are 11 residues in the CDR3. This chain's CDR3 is CASSLVFEQYF. The CDR3 nucleotides are TGTGCCAGCAGTTTAGTATTCGAGCAGTACTTC.

The V and J genes are TRBV15 and TRBJ2-1; possibly TRBD1 for D (6 bases). Trimming left V 1 base short and J 5 bases short, with 15 bases between. This CDR3 contains 16 residues. Germline-derived CDR1 and CDR2 are LNHNV and YYDKDF (reference sequence). In DNA, the CDR3 is TGTGCCACCAGCAGAGGAGGGGGACACATAGACAATGAGCAGTTCTTC. Its protein product is CATSRGGGHIDNEQFF.

CDR3 amino acids: CASSVRQRSTDTQYF. The CDR3 nucleotides are TGTGCCAGCAGCGTGAGGCAGAGGAGCACAGATACGCAGTATTTT. V usage is TRBV9 and J usage is TRBJ2-3, with no clear D. Trimming removed 2 bases from V and 0 bases from J, with 10 bases in between. The germline V gene has CDR1 SGDLS and CDR2 YYNGEE. This CDR3 contains 15 residues.

The genes are TRBV15 and TRBJ1-2; the D gene is possibly TRBD1 (5 bases). CDR1 LNHNV and CDR2 YYDKDF come from the germline V gene (reference sequence). CDR3 size: 11 residues. V was clipped by 1 base and J by 8 bases, with 5 bases between them. CDR3 amino acids: CATSRGGGYTF. In DNA, the CDR3 is TGTGCCACCAGCAGAGGGGGGGGCTACACCTTC.

The rearrangement joins TRBV10-3 to TRBJ1-3; D possibly corresponds to TRBD1 (5 bases). Germline V gene sequence: CDR1 ENHRY, CDR2 SYGVKD. With 0 bases removed from V and 0 bases from J, the gap between germline ends came to 9 bases. The CDR3 length is 16 residues. CDR3 DNA sequence: TGTGCCATCAGTGAGTCGGTGGGGCACTCTGGAAACACCATATATTTT. Its protein product is CAISESVGHSGNTIYF.

This clone appeared a single time. The V gene is TRBV19, the J gene TRBJ2-3; 14 positions match TRBD2. V was pared by 1 base and J by 0 bases, with 6 bases of the junction left unmatched. The CDR3 is 19 residues long. Germline V gives CDR1 LNHDA, CDR2 SQIVND (reference sequence). The CDR3 DNA is TGTGCCAGTAGTATAGCCGGACTAGCGGGGGGCCCTAGCACAGATACGCAGTATTTT. This encodes CASSIAGLAGGPSTDTQYF. Looking up the rest from reference TRBV19 and TRBJ2-3 gives the full variable domain: DGGITQSPKYLFRKEGQNVTLSCEQNLNHDAMYWYRQDPGQGLRLIYYSQIVNDFQKGDIAEGYSVSREKKESFPLTVTSAQKNPTAFYLCASSIAGLAGGPSTDTQYFGPGTRLTVL.

V and J are TRBV19 and TRBJ1-5, with no clear D. The V gene lost 2 bases and the J gene lost 0 bases, with 11 bases spanning the gap. Germline V gene data show CDR1 as LNHDA and CDR2 as SQIVND (reference sequence). This CDR3 spans 16 amino acids. This chain's CDR3 is CASSITAGRSNQPQHF. In DNA form, the CDR3 reads TGTGCCAGTAGTATAACTGCAGGACGTAGCAATCAGCCCCAGCATTTT.

V usage is TRBV18 and J usage is TRBJ2-7; no definite D call. The CDR3 length is 11 residues. V was trimmed by 5 bases and J by 4 bases, leaving 6 bases between them. Germline loops: CDR1 KGHSH, CDR2 LQKENI. The DNA of the CDR3 is TGTGCCAGCTCAACAGAGTACGAGCAGTACTTC. Protein product: CASSTEYEQYF. Variable domain in full (rest from reference TRBV18 and TRBJ2-7): NAGVMQNPRHLVRRRGQEARLRCSPMKGHSHVYWYRQLPEEGLKFMVYLQKENIIDESGMPKERFSAEFPKEGPSILRIQQVVRGDSAAYFCASSTEYEQYFGPGTRLTVT.

The chain combines TRBV5-1 with TRBJ1-1; no reliable D call. V lost 3 bases, J lost 1 base, and 4 bases lay in between. The V gene's germline CDR1 is SGHRS and CDR2 YFSETQ. The CDR3 loop spans 12 amino acids. CDR3 residues: CASSSRNTEAFF. DNA of the CDR3: TGCGCCAGCAGCTCTCGGAACACTGAAGCTTTCTTT.

This chain connects TRBV19 to TRBJ1-1, with unresolved D. V lost 7 bases and J 0 bases, leaving 9 bases between the germline ends. In germline, CDR1 is LNHDA, CDR2 SQIVND (reference sequence). The CDR3 is made up of 13 amino acids. CDR3 sequence reads: CASMSDLNTEAFF. The DNA of the CDR3 is TGTGCCAGTATGTCGGACCTGAACACTGAAGCTTTCTTT.

This sequence joins TRBV3-1 (or the pseudogene TRBV3-2) and TRBJ2-1; TRBD2 aligns across 7 bases. With V trimmed by 1 base and J by 4 bases, 1 base remained unmatched. Per germline, CDR1 LGHDT and CDR2 YNNKEL (reference sequence). The CDR3 totals 14 residues. The CDR3 reads CASSQAGGYNEQFF. The CDR3 DNA sequence: TGTGCCAGCAGCCAAGCCGGGGGGTACAATGAGCAGTTCTTC.

This clone occurred once. The V and J genes are TRBV11-2 and TRBJ1-6; D remains unclear. The CDR3 is made up of 15 amino acids. CDR1 SGHAT and CDR2 FQNNGV come from the germline V gene. V was pared by 5 bases and J by 6 bases, with 14 bases between. DNA for the CDR3: TGTGCCAGCAGCCGACCGGGAGAACTTAATTCACCCCTCCACTTT. This encodes CASSRPGELNSPLHF.